The present T cell receptor beta chain was sequenced within a study of monozygotic twins with inflammatory bowel disease. Study results and limitations: Evidence failed to back one strong IBD-linked signal or clonotype.

The template-switching step introduced UMIs that carried a 6-nucleotide sample barcode. Using the 5' RACE reads, TCRdb records one entry per CDR3 protein without DNA. The sample table sets out some 440,000 distinct CDR3 sequences. Donors each contributed one blood sample measuring about 2.4 ml. As concerns this clonotype: Its specificity is unknown.

The clonotype comes from a human donor with ulcerative colitis or Crohn's disease, or a healthy co-twin of an affected twin (not recorded which). Specimen: blood.

CDR3 region: CASNRPLNGGDTQYF. V gene TRBV18 combines with J gene TRBJ2-3; without DNA, the TCRdb call of TRBD2 cannot be checked. Germline lookup yields CDR1 KGHSH and CDR2 LQKENI. The CDR3 is 15 residues long.